One and the same sample provided the 27 T cell receptor beta chains below, sequenced in a study of shared clonotypes between healthy human individuals (dated by TCRdb to 2020 to 2021). CD8 naive samples were CD45RO-negative cells positively selected for CCR7, giving a CD45RA+CCR7+ population that excluded TemRA cells. The library was built by means of the immunoSEQ multiplex PCR assay. In its TCRdb copy, this immuneACCESS table keeps in-frame sequences only and misses some clones. Where compared with another copy, unresolved V genes explain less than half of these, and the others have no known cause. Recorded for this sample are around 2,000,000 clones; approximately 95% of them occurred a single time. The top ten clones comprise 0.9% to 1.3% of the sample. Input material: naive CD8+ T cells sorted from blood. In the paper's terms, the cell subset or site label means: CD45RA+CCR7+. The receptors originated from a young man in good health.

The rearrangement joins TRBV6-7 to TRBJ2-3; possible D gene TRBD2, 7 bases. TRBV6-7 is known as an ORF, though its function is uncertain. This CDR3 contains 18 residues. Trimming stripped 11 bases from V and 6 bases from J, with 33 bases between. The CDR3 reads CASARTGGPISGLDTQYF. For the CDR3, the DNA is TGTGCCTCAGCAAGAACGGGGGGCCCCATAAGCGGGCTGGATACGCAGTATTTT.

Regarding this clone: The sample carries other DNA sequences with the same CDR3. The J gene is TRBJ2-3, the V gene TRBV4-3; D remains unclear. Trimming left V 6 bases short and J 3 bases short, with 10 bases between. Germline loops: CDR1 LGHNA, CDR2 YSLEER. The CDR3 sequence is 13 residues long. CDR3 amino acids: CASSPLGTDTQYF. CDR3 sequence (DNA): TGCGCCAGCAGTCCTCTAGGGACAGATACGCAGTATTTT.

The J gene is TRBJ2-7, the V gene TRBV4-1, with 10 positions matching TRBD1. The CDR3 has 16 residues. The V and J ends lost 4 bases and 5 bases, in that order; junction bases with no gene match: 11. Germline V lookup: CDR1 MGHRA, CDR2 YSYEKL. The CDR3 loop reads CASSPLGTGVNNEQYF. Here the CDR3 DNA reads TGCGCCAGCAGCCCTCTCGGGACAGGGGTTAATAACGAGCAGTACTTC.

This chain uses TRBV6-5 with TRBJ1-5; D not certain. Per the germline V gene, CDR1 is MNHEY and CDR2 is SVGAGI. Deletions cut 6 bases from V and 4 bases from J, with 16 bases between. The CDR3 sequence is 15 residues long. The DNA for the CDR3 is TGTGCCAGCAGCCCTTGGGCCAGTACTAATCAGCCCCAGCATTTT. Amino acids: CASSPWASTNQPQHF.

The V and J genes are TRBV6-1 and TRBJ1-4; possibly TRBD1 for D (6 bases). The CDR3 consists of 16 residues. CDR1 and CDR2 (germline): MNHNS, SASEGT. The ends were cut back, 1 base at V and 8 bases at J, with 17 bases in the middle. The CDR3 coding sequence is TGTGCCAGCAGTGAAGGCGAGGGGGGCCTAGGGGAAAAACTGTTTTTT. Amino acids: CASSEGEGGLGEKLFF.

Points on this clone: At one boundary the junction diverges from the germline segment, which might be a read error. V is TRBV6-1 and J is TRBJ2-7, with 7 bases identical to TRBD1. This CDR3 comprises 16 residues. Per germline, CDR1 MNHNS and CDR2 SASEGT. The CDR3 DNA follows: TGTGCCAGCAGTGAAGATGGGACAGCCTTCCCCTACGGGCAGTACTTC. Translation gives CASSEDGTAFPYGQYF.

The gene calls are TRBV7-9 and TRBJ2-7; a weak D match, TRBD1 (5 bases). The length of the CDR3 is 12 residues. Looked up from germline, CDR1 is SEHNR and CDR2 is FQNEAQ (reference sequence). With 5 bases removed from V and 7 bases from J, the gap between germline ends came to 12 bases. CDR3 nucleotide sequence: TGTGCCAGCAGCCCCGAAGGGGTGGAGCAGTACTTC. Translating it yields CASSPEGVEQYF.

The chain has TRBV7-3 and TRBJ2-5, with TRBD2 identical over 12 bases. This CDR3 comprises 15 residues. The V gene end was trimmed by 3 bases and the J gene end by 2 bases; junction bases not matched to a gene: 1. Germline V lookup: CDR1 SGHTA, CDR2 FQGTGA. CDR3 DNA sequence: TGTGCCAGCAGCTTCGGACTAGCGGGGCAAGAGACCCAGTACTTC. Translation: CASSFGLAGQETQYF.

The chain is built from TRBV6-5 and TRBJ1-2; unclear D gene. Germline-derived CDR1 and CDR2 are MNHEY and SVGAGI. The ends were cut back, 0 bases at V and 6 bases at J, with 11 bases in the middle. The CDR3 contains 14 residues. CDR3 residues: CASSYSEGMNGYTF. The CDR3 coding sequence is TGTGCCAGCAGTTACTCGGAGGGAATGAATGGCTACACCTTC.

The chain couples TRBV6-5 to TRBJ2-7, with TRBD1 matching over 7 bases. The CDR3 is 16 residues long. V lost 4 bases to trimming and J lost 3 bases; unmatched junction nucleotides: 12. In germline, CDR1 is MNHEY, CDR2 SVGAGI. CDR3 region: CASSFSPPGQSYEQYF. The CDR3 DNA reads as TGTGCCAGCAGTTTCTCCCCCCCGGGACAGAGCTACGAGCAGTACTTC.

This chain links TRBV28 with TRBJ1-2; D perhaps matches TRBD1 (5 bases). The germline gives CDR1 MDHEN, CDR2 SYDVKM. The germline V and J ends were trimmed by 8 bases and 6 bases, with 16 bases remaining between them. The CDR3 totals 13 residues. CDR3 loop: CASLSLGENGYTF. The CDR3 coding sequence is TGTGCCAGCCTCAGCCTAGGGGAAAATGGCTACACCTTC.

This chain links TRBV6-7 with TRBJ2-3; 16 bases line up with TRBD2. TRBV6-7 is an ORF, and what it does is uncertain. The CDR3 consists of 18 residues. The junction had 6 bases not matched to a gene; V was cut back by 0 bases and J by 6 bases. The CDR3 sequence is CASSYSGTSGRARDTQYF. The CDR3 coding sequence is TGTGCCAGCAGTTACTCCGGGACTAGCGGGAGGGCCAGGGATACGCAGTATTTT.

The CDR3 spells CASSQGRGETQYF. The CDR3 nucleotides read TGCGCCAGCAGCCAAGGGAGGGGGGAGACCCAGTACTTC. This chain connects TRBV4-1 to TRBJ2-5; either TRBD1 or TRBD2 may fit D (6 bases each). V was shortened by 1 base and J by 5 bases, with 8 bases between the two germline ends. The V gene's germline CDR1 is MGHRA and CDR2 YSYEKL. This CDR3 region has 13 residues.

Worth noting for this clone: In the same sample, other DNA sequences code for this CDR3. The chain has TRBV5-6 and TRBJ1-6; D may be TRBD1 (6 bases). The CDR3 contains 13 residues. Germline V gene lookup returns CDR1 SGHDT and CDR2 YYEEEE. Deletions cut 2 bases from V and 8 bases from J, with 8 bases between. CDR3 amino acids: CASSLGGDSPLHF. The CDR3 DNA reads TGTGCCAGCAGCTTAGGGGGGGATTCACCCCTCCACTTT.

The CDR3 loop reads CASSLREGAKNIQYF. In nucleotides, the CDR3 is TGTGCCAGCAGCTTGCGGGAAGGGGCCAAAAACATTCAGTACTTC. V is TRBV5-4 and J is TRBJ2-4, with D tentatively TRBD2 (5 bases). The CDR3 has 15 amino acids. Per the germline V gene, CDR1 is SGHNT and CDR2 is YYREEE (reference sequence). Trimming stripped 1 base from V and 1 base from J, with 9 bases between.

This clone was recorded only once. The chain couples TRBV9 to TRBJ2-7; 7 bases align to TRBD2. The CDR3 has 15 amino acids. Germline V gene sequence: CDR1 SGDLS, CDR2 YYNGEE. Trimming at V came to 0 bases and at J to 1 base, leaving 4 bases not matched to a gene. In DNA, the CDR3 is TGTGCCAGCAGCGTAGACGCGGGAGCTTCCTACGAGCAGTACTTC. The encoded protein is CASSVDAGASYEQYF.

Turning to this clone: The sample contains more than one DNA sequence encoding this CDR3. This chain joins TRBV7-9 and TRBJ1-1; tentatively, D is TRBD1 (5 bases). Trimming took off 1 base at V and 0 bases at J, with 9 bases between the two ends. Germline CDR1 and CDR2: SEHNR and FQNEAQ (reference sequence). This CDR3 has 15 amino acids. CDR3 bases: TGTGCCAGCAGCTTAGTTGGGGGACTGAACACTGAAGCTTTCTTT. As protein: CASSLVGGLNTEAFF.

This chain links TRBV27 with TRBJ2-1; D uncertain. V lost 2 bases and J 4 bases, leaving 12 bases between the germline ends. This CDR3 spans 15 amino acids. Per germline, CDR1 MNHEY and CDR2 SMNVEV (reference sequence). CDR3 coding DNA: TGTGCCAGCAGTTTAACTCTACTCTTTTACAATGAGCAGTTCTTC. This encodes CASSLTLLFYNEQFF.

The chain employs TRBV27 and TRBJ1-1, with D possibly TRBD1 on 6 matching bases. Trimming pared 5 bases from V and 8 bases from J, leaving 15 bases between. The germline gives CDR1 MNHEY, CDR2 SMNVEV (reference sequence). The CDR3 runs to 13 residues. This chain's CDR3 is CASSPEGVGEAFF. The CDR3 nucleotides read TGTGCCAGCAGTCCCGAGGGGGTGGGGGAAGCTTTCTTT.

This chain uses TRBV29-1 with TRBJ2-2; 10 nucleotides match TRBD2. Per germline, CDR1 SQVTM and CDR2 ANQGSEA. V lost 5 bases to trimming and J lost 4 bases; unmatched junction nucleotides: 7. This CDR3 has 15 amino acids. CDR3 protein: CSVRSGLATTGELFF. CDR3 bases: TGCAGCGTTAGGTCGGGACTAGCGACCACCGGGGAGCTGTTTTTT.

This chain links TRBV6-5 with TRBJ2-2; 10 positions match TRBD2. The CDR3 is 14 amino acids. J was trimmed by 3 bases and V by 6 bases; bases with no gene match: 1. Germline V CDR1 and CDR2: MNHEY, SVGAGI. CDR3 DNA sequence: TGTGCCAGCAGCCTAGCGGGAGACACCGGGGAGCTGTTTTTT. It codes for CASSLAGDTGELFF.

Note on this clone: Sequence at one end of the junction differs from germline and may be a read error. Other nucleotide sequences in the sample specify the same CDR3. The V and J genes are TRBV5-4 and TRBJ2-3; maybe TRBD1 (5 bases). The germline V gene encodes CDR1 SGHNT and CDR2 YYREEE (reference sequence). This CDR3 spans 15 amino acids. CDR3 in DNA: TGCGCCAGCAGCTTGGATCCAGTAAGGGGAGATACGCAGTATTTT. The encoded protein is CASSLDPVRGDTQYF. The full variable domain, rest sourced from reference TRBV5-4 and TRBJ2-3, is ETGVTQSPTHLIKTRGQQVTLRCSSQSGHNTVSWYQQALGQGPQFIFQYYREEENGRGNFPPRFSGLQFPNYSSELNVNALELDDSALYLCASSLDPVRGDTQYFGPGTRLTVL.

This clone has a handful of counts. This sample includes further DNA sequences coding for the same CDR3. The V gene is TRBV19, the J gene TRBJ1-5; 8 bases align to TRBD1. V was pared by 6 bases and J by 5 bases, with 3 bases of the junction left unmatched. Germline V CDR1 and CDR2: LNHDA, SQIVND (reference sequence). The CDR3 loop spans 13 amino acids. This chain's CDR3 is CASSGQGYQPQHF. Here the CDR3 DNA reads TGTGCCAGTAGCGGACAGGGTTATCAGCCCCAGCATTTT.

The chain uses TRBV29-1 and TRBJ2-2, with TRBD1 matching over 7 bases. CDR1 is SQVTM, CDR2 ANQGSEA, per germline. V was pared by 3 bases and J by 4 bases, with 8 bases of the junction left unmatched. The CDR3 contains 15 residues. The CDR3 sequence: CSVDVTGAFTGELFF. The CDR3, as DNA: TGCAGCGTTGACGTCACAGGGGCCTTCACCGGGGAGCTGTTTTTT.

A remark on this clone: Other DNA sequences in this specimen translate into the identical CDR3. The chain has TRBV5-4 and TRBJ2-3, with 7 nucleotides matching TRBD2. This CDR3 comprises 14 residues. V gave up 0 bases and J gave up 4 bases; unmatched junction bases: 2. Looked up from germline, CDR1 is SGHNT and CDR2 is YYREEE (reference sequence). CDR3 in DNA: TGTGCCAGCAGCTTGGGCGGGGGTGCAGATACGCAGTATTTT. Translating gives CASSLGGGADTQYF.

This chain connects TRBV20-1 to TRBJ2-7; D is undetermined. This CDR3 is 11 amino acids long. Germline V gives CDR1 DFQATT, CDR2 SNEGSKA (reference sequence). With 2 bases removed from V and 5 bases from J, the gap between germline ends came to 7 bases. The CDR3 protein is CSARFLDEQYF. The CDR3 DNA reads as TGCAGTGCTAGATTCCTCGACGAGCAGTACTTC.

V and J are TRBV5-4 and TRBJ1-1; TRBD1 matches at 7 bases. CDR3 length: 14 residues. With 5 bases clipped from V and 10 bases from J, the junction kept 14 bases outside the gene matches. The V gene's germline CDR1 is SGHNT and CDR2 YYREEE (reference sequence). The CDR3 bases are TGTGCCAGCAGGTTACAGGGGTCTAGCGTCGGAGCTTTCTTT. Its protein is CASRLQGSSVGAFF.